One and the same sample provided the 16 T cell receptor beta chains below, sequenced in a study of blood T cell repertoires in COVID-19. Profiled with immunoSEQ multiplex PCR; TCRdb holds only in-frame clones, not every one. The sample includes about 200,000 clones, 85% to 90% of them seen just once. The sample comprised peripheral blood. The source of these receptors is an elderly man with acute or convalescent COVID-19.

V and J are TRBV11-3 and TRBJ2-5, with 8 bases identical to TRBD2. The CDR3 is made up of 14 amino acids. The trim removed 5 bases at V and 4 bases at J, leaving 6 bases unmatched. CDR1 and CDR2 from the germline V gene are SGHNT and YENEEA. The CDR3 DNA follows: TGTGCCAGCAGCAAAGCGGGAGCTGGAGAGACCCAGTACTTC. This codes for CASSKAGAGETQYF.

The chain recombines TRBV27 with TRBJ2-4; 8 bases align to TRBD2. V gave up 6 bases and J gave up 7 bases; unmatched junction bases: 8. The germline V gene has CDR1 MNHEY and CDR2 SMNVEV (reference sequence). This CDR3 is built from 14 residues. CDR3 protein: CASSEREIGNIQYF. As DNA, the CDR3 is TGTGCCAGCAGCGAGCGGGAGATTGGTAACATTCAGTACTTC.

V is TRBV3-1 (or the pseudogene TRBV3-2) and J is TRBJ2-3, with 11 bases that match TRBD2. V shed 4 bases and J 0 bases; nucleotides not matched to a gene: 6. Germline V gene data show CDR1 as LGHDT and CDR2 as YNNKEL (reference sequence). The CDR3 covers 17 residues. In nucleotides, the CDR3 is TGTGCCAGCAGCCCCCGGGCTAGCGGGAGGAGCACAGATACGCAGTATTTT. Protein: CASSPRASGRSTDTQYF.

The CDR3 region is CASSPDVGRTSGSKETQYF. DNA of the CDR3: TGTGCCAGCTCGCCAGATGTAGGACGGACTAGCGGGAGCAAAGAGACCCAGTACTTC. This chain links TRBV18 with TRBJ2-5, with 13 bases aligning to TRBD2. This CDR3 has 19 amino acids. Germline V lookup: CDR1 KGHSH, CDR2 LQKENI. J lost 3 bases, V lost 6 bases, and 16 bases had no gene match.

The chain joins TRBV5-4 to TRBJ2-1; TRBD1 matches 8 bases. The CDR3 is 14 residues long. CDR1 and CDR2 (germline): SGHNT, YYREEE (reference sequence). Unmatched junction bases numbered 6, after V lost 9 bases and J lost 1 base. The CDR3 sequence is CAIGQGGSYNEQFF. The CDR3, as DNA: TGTGCCATAGGACAGGGTGGGTCCTACAATGAGCAGTTCTTC.

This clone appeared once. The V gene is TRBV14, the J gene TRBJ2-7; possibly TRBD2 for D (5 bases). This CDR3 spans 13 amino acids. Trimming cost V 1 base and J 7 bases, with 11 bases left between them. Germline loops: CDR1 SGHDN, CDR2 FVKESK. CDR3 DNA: TGTGCCAGCAGCCAAGGCCTCACGGGGGAGCAGTACGTC. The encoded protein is CASSQGLTGEQYV.

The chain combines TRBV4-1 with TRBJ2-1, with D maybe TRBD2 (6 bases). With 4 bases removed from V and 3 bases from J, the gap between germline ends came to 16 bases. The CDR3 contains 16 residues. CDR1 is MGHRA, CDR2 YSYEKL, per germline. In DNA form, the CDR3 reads TGCGCCAGCAGCCGGGGAGGCGGGTTGATCTACAATGAGCAGTTCTTC. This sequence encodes CASSRGGGLIYNEQFF.

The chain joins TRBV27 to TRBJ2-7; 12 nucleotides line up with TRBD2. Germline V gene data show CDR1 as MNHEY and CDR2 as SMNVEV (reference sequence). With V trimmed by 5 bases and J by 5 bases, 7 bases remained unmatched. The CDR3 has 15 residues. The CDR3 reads CASSPFGLAGNEQYF. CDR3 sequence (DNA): TGTGCCAGCAGTCCCTTCGGACTAGCGGGAAACGAGCAGTACTTC.

In DNA form, the CDR3 reads TGTGCCAGCTCACCCAACAGGGCGTCCTACAATGAGCAGTTCTTC. This encodes CASSPNRASYNEQFF. The chain carries TRBV18 and TRBJ2-1; possible D gene TRBD1, 6 bases. V lost 3 bases and J 1 base, leaving 10 bases between the germline ends. This CDR3 region has 15 residues. CDR1 is KGHSH and CDR2 is LQKENI in the germline V gene.

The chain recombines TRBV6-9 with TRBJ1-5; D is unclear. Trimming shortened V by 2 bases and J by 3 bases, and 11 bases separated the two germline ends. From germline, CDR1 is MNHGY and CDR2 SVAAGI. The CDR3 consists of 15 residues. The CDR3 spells CASSYPDSPNQPQHF. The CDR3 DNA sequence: TGTGCCAGCAGTTATCCCGACTCTCCCAATCAGCCCCAGCATTTT.

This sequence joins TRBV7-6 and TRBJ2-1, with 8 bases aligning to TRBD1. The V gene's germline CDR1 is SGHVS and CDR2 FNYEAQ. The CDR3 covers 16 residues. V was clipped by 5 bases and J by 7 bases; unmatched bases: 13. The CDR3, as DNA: TGTGCCAGCAGCACCGTAACAGGGGGGCTGGGGAATGAGCAGTTCTTC. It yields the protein CASSTVTGGLGNEQFF.

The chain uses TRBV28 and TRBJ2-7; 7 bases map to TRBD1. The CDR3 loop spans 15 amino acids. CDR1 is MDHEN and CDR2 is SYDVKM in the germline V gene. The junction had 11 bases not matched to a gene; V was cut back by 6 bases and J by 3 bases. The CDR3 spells CASRGHGAGGYEQYF. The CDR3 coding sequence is TGTGCCAGCAGGGGGCACGGGGCAGGGGGCTACGAGCAGTACTTC. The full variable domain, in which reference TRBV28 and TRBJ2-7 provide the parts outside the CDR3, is DVKVTQSSRYLVKRTGEKVFLECVQDMDHENMFWYRQDPGLGLRLIYFSYDVKMKEKGDIPEGYSVSREKKERFSLILESASTNQTSMYLCASRGHGAGGYEQYFGPGTRLTVT.

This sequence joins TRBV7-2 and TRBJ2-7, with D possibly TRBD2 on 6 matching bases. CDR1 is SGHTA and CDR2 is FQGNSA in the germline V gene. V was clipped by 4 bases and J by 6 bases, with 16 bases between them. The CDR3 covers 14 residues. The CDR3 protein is CASSSGTWAVEQYF. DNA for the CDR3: TGTGCCAGCAGCTCCGGGACTTGGGCAGTCGAGCAGTACTTC.

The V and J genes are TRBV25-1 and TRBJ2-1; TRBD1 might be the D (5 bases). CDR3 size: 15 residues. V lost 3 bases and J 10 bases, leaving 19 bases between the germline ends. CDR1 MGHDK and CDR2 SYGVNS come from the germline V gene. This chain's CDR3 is CASSDPARTLGEQFF. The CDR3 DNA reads TGTGCCAGCAGTGACCCCGCAAGGACACTTGGGGAGCAGTTCTTC.

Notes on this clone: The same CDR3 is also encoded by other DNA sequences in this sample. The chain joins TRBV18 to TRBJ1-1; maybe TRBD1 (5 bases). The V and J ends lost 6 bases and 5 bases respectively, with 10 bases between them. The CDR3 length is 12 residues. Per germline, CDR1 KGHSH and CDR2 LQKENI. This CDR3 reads CASSRQGTEAFF. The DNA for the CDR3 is TGTGCCAGCTCTCGGCAGGGTACTGAAGCTTTCTTT.

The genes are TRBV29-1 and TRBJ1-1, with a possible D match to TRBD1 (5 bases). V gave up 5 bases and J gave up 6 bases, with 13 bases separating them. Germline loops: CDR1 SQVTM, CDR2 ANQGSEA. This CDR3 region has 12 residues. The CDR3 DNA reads TGCAGCGTTAACCCCGGGGGATCTGAAGCTTTCTTT. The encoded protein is CSVNPGGSEAFF. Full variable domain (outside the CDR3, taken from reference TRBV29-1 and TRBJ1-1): SAVISQKPSRDICQRGTSLTIQCQVDSQVTMMFWYRQQPGQSLTLIATANQGSEATYESGFVIDKFPISRPNLTFSTLTVSNMSPEDSSIYLCSVNPGGSEAFFGQGTRLTVV.